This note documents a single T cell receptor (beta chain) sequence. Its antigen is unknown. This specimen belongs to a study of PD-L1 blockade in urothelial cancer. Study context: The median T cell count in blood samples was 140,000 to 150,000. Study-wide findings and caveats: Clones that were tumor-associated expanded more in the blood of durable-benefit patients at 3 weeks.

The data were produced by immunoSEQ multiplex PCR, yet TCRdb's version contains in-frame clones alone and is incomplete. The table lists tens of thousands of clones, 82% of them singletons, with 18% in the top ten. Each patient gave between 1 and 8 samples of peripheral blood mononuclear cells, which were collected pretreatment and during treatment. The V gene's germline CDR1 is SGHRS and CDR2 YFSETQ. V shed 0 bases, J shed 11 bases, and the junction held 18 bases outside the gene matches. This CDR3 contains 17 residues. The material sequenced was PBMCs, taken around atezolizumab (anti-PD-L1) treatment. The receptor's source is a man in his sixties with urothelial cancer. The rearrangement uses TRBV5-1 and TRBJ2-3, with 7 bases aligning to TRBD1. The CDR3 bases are TGCGCCAGCAGCTTGGAAGGACAGGTAGGGGCCAGTGAACAGCAGTATTTT. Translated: CASSLEGQVGASEQQYF.